What follows describes a single T cell receptor beta chain. The table came from immunoSEQ multiplex PCR; TCRdb's copy has only in-frame clones and leaves some out. The sample gives about 190,000 clones, roughly four fifths of which show up once; roughly 6.6% is in the top ten. These data come from a study of blood T cell repertoires in COVID-19. Study as a whole: Sample material is recorded as cDNA or gDNA derived from T cells, B-cell-depleted T cells, or PBMCs.

Source material: peripheral blood. The clonotype originates from a woman aged 40-49 years with acute or convalescent COVID-19.

Written as DNA, the CDR3 is TGTGCCAGCAGCCTTAGCGGGAGGGACCTCCCTGGGACCCAGTACTTC. Its protein product is CASSLSGRDLPGTQYF. This chain links TRBV3-1 (or the pseudogene TRBV3-2) with TRBJ2-5; TRBD2 aligns across 11 bases. With 4 bases clipped from V and 7 bases from J, the junction kept 11 bases outside the gene matches. This CDR3 comprises 16 residues. Germline CDR1 is LGHDT and CDR2 is YNNKEL (reference sequence).